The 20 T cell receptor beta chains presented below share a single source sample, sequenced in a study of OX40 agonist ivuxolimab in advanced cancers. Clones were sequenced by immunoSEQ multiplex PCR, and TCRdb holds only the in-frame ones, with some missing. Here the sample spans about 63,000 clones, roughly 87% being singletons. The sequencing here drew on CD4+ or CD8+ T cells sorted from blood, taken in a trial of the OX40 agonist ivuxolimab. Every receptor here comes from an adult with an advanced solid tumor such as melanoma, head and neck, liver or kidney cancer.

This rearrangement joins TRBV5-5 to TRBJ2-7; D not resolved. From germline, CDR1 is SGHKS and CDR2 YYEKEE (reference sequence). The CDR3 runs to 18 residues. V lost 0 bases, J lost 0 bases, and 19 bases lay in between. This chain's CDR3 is CASSLVSLGGVGSYEQYF. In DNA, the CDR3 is TGTGCCAGCAGCTTGGTTTCGCTCGGCGGTGTAGGCTCCTACGAGCAGTACTTC.

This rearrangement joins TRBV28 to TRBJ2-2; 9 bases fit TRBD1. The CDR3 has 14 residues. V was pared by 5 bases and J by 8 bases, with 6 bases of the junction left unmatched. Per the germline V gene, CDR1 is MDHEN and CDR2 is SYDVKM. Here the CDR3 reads CASSRGTGKGELFF. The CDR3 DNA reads TGTGCCAGCAGTCGCGGGACAGGGAAAGGGGAGCTGTTTTTT.

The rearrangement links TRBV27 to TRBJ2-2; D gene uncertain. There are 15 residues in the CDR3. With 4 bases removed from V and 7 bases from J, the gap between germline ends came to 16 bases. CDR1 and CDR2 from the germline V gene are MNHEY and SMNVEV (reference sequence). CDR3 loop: CASSSPFGVGGELFF. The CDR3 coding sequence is TGTGCCAGCAGTTCTCCGTTTGGGGTTGGCGGGGAGCTGTTTTTT.

The CDR3 spells CAKRTDSYEQYF. As DNA, the CDR3 is TGTGCCAAAAGGACAGATTCCTACGAGCAGTACTTC. V gene TRBV2 combines with J gene TRBJ2-7; possible D gene TRBD1, 6 bases. CDR1 SNHLY and CDR2 FYNNEI come from the germline V gene. The CDR3 totals 12 residues. Trimming pared 10 bases from V and 1 base from J, leaving 11 bases between.

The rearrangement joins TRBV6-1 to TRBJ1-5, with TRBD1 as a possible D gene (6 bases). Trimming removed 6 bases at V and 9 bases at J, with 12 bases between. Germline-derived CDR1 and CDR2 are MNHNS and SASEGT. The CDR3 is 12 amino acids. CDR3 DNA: TGTGCCAGCAGACTACAGGGACGGCCCCAGCATTTT. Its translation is CASRLQGRPQHF.

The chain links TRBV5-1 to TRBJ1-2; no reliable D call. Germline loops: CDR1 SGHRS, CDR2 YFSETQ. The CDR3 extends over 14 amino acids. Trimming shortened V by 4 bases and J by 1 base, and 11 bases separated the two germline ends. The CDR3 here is CASSPRTVNYGYTF. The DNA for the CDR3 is TGCGCCAGCAGCCCTAGGACGGTTAACTATGGCTACACCTTC.

This chain's CDR3 is CASTYGTGDYEQYF. CDR3 sequence (DNA): TGTGCCAGTACATACGGGACAGGTGACTACGAGCAGTACTTC. The V and J genes are TRBV19 and TRBJ2-7; the match to TRBD1 covers 8 bases. The CDR3 loop spans 14 amino acids. The V and J ends lost 7 bases and 3 bases, in that order; junction bases with no gene match: 8. Germline V gene data show CDR1 as LNHDA and CDR2 as SQIVND (reference sequence).

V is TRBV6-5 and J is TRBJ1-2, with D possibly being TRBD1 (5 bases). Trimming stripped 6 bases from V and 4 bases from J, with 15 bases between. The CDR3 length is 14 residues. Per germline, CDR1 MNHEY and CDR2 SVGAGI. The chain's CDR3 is CASSNRGVGYGYTF. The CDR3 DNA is TGTGCCAGCAGCAACCGGGGGGTCGGCTATGGCTACACCTTC.

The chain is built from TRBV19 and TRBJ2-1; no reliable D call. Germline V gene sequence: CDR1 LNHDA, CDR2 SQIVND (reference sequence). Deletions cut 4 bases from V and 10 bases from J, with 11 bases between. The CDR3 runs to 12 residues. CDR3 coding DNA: TGTGCCAGTAGTACCCTTGACATCGAGCAGTTCTTC. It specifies CASSTLDIEQFF.

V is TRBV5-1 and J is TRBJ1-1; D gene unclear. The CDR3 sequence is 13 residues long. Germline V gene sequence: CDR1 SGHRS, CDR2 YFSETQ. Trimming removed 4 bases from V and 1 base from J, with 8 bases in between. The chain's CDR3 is CASSVPQNTEAFF. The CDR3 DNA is TGCGCCAGCAGCGTGCCTCAGAACACTGAAGCTTTCTTT. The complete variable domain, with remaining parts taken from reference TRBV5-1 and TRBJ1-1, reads KAGVTQTPRYLIKTRGQQVTLSCSPISGHRSVSWYQQTPGQGLQFLFEYFSETQRNKGNFPGRFSGRQFSNSRSEMNVSTLELGDSALYLCASSVPQNTEAFFGQGTRLTVV.

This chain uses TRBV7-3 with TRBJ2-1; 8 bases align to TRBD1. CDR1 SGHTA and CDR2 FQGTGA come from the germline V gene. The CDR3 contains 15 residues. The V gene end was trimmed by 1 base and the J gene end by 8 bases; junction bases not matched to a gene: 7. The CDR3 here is CASSLIQGAVDEQFF. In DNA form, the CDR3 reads TGTGCCAGCAGCTTAATTCAGGGGGCGGTCGATGAGCAGTTCTTC.

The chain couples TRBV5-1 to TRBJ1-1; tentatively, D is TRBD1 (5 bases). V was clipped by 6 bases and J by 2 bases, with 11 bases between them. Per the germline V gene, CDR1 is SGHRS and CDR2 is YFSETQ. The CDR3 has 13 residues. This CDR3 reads CASNTWDNTEAFF. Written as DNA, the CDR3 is TGCGCCAGCAATACTTGGGACAACACTGAAGCTTTCTTT.

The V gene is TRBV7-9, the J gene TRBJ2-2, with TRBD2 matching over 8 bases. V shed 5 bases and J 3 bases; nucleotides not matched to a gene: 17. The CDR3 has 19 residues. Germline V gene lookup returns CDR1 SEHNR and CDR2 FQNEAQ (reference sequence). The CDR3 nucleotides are TGTGCCAGCAGCCAATTTCCTTTTAAGCGGGAGAAAGACACCGGGGAGCTGTTTTTT. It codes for CASSQFPFKREKDTGELFF.

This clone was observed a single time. This CDR3 reads CASSVVSRKKLFF. CDR3 sequence (DNA): TGTGCCAGCAGCGTAGTTTCGAGAAAAAAACTGTTTTTT. The gene calls are TRBV9 and TRBJ1-4; D is unresolved. This CDR3 spans 13 amino acids. Between the trimmed V and J ends, which lost 0 bases and 9 bases, there was a span of 9 bases. Germline CDR1 SGDLS, CDR2 YYNGEE.

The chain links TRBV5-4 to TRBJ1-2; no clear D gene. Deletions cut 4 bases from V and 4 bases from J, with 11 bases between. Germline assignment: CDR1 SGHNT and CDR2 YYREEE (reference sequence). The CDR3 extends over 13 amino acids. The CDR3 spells CASSLGEGYGYTF. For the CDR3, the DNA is TGTGCCAGCAGCCTGGGAGAAGGCTATGGCTACACCTTC.

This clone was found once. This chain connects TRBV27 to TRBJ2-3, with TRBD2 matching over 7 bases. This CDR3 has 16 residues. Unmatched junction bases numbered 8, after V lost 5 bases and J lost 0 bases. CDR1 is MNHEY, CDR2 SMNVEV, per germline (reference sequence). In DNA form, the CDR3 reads TGTGCCAGCAGTGGGGCTAGCGGCCCGAGCACAGATACGCAGTATTTT. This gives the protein CASSGASGPSTDTQYF.

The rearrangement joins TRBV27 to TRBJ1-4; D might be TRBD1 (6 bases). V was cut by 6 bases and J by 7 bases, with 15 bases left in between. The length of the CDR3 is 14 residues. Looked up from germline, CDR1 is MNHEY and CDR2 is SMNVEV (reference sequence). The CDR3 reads CASSPPGQSEKLFF. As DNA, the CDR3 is TGTGCCAGCAGCCCCCCGGGACAATCTGAAAAACTGTTTTTT.

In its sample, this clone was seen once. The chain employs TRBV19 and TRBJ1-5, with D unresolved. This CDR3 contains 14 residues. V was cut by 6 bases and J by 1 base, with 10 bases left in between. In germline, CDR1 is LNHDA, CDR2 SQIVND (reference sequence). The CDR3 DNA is TGTGCCAGTAGATTTTGGGGAAGCAATCAGCCCCAGCATTTT. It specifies CASRFWGSNQPQHF.

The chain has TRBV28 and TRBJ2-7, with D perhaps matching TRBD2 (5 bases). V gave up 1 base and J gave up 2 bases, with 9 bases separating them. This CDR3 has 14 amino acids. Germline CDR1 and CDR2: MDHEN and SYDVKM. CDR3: CASSLSRGPYEQYF. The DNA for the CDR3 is TGTGCCAGCAGTTTATCTCGGGGTCCCTACGAGCAGTACTTC.

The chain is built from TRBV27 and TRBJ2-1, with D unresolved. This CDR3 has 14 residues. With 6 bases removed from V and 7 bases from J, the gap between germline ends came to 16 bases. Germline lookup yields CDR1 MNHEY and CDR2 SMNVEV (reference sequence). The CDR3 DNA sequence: TGTGCCAGCAGCCTAATGGTCCCACCTAATGAGCAGTTCTTC. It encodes CASSLMVPPNEQFF.